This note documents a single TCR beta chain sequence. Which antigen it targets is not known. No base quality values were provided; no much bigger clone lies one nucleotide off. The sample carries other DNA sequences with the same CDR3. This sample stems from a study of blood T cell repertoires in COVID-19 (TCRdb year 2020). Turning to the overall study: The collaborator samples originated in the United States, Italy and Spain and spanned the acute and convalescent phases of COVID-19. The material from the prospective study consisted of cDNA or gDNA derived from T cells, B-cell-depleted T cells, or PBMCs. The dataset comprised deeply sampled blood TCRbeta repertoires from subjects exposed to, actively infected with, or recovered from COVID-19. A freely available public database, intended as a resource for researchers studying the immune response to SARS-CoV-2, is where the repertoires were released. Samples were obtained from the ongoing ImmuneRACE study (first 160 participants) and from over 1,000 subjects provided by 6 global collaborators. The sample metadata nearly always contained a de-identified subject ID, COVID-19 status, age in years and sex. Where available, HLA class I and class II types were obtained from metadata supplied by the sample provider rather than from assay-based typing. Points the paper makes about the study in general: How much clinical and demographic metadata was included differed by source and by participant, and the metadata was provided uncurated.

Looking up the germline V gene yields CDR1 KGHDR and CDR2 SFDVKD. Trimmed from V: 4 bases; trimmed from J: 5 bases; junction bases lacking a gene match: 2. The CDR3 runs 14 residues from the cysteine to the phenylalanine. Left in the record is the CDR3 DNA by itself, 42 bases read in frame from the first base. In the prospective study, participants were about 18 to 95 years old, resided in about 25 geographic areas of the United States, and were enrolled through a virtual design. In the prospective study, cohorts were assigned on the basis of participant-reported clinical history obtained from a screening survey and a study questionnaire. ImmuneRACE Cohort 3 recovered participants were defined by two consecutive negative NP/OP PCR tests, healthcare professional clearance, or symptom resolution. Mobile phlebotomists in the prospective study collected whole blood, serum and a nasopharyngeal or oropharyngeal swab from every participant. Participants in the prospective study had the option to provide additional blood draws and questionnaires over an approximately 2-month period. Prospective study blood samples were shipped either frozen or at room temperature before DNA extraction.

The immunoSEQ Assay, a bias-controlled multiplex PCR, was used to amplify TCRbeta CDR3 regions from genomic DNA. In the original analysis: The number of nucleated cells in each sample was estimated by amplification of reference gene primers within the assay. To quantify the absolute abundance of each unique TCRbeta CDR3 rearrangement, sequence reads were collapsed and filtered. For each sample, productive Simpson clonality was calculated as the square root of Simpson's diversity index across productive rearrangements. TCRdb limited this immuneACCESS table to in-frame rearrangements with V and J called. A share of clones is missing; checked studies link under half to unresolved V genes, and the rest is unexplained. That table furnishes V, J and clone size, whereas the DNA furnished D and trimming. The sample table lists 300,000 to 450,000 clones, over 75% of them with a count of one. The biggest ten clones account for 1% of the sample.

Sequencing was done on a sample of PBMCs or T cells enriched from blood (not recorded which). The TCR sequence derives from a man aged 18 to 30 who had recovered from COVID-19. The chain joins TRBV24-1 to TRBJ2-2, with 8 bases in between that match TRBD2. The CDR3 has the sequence CATSDPGGTGELFF. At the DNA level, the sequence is TGTGCCACCAGTGACCCGGGGGGGACCGGGGAGCTGTTTTTT.